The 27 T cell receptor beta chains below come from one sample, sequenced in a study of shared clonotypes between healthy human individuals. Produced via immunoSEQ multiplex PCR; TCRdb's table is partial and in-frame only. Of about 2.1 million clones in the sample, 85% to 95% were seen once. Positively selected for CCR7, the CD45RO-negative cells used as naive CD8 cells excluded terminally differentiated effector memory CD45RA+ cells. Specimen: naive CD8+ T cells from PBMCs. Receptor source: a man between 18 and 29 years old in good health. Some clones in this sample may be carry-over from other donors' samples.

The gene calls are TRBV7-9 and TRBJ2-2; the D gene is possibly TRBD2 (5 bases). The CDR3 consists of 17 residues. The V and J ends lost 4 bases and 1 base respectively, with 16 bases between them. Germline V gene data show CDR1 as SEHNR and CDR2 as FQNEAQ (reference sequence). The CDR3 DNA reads TGTGCCAGCAGCTCCCTGGTGGGTAGCGAGAACACCGGGGAGCTGTTTTTT. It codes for CASSSLVGSENTGELFF.

CDR3: CASSLTQTGVKNIQYF. In nucleotides, the CDR3 is TGTGCCAGCAGCCTTACCCAAACAGGGGTTAAAAACATTCAGTACTTC. The rearrangement uses TRBV9 and TRBJ2-4, with TRBD1 matching 7 bases. This CDR3 region has 16 residues. Germline trimming cut 4 bases from V and 4 bases from J; bases unmatched to any gene: 11. Germline CDR1 and CDR2: SGDLS and YYNGEE.

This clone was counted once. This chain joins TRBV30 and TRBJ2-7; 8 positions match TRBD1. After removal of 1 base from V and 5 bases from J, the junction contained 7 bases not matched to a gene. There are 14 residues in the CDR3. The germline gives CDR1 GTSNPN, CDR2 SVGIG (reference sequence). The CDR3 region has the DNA TGTGCCTGGAGTGACGGACAGGGTGCCGACGAGCAGTACTTC. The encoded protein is CAWSDGQGADEQYF.

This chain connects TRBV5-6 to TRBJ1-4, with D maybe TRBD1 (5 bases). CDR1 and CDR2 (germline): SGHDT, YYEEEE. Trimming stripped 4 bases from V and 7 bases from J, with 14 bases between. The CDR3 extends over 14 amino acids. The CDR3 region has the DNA TGTGCCAGCAGCCAAGGGGTGAGGGGTGAAAAACTGTTTTTT. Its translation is CASSQGVRGEKLFF.

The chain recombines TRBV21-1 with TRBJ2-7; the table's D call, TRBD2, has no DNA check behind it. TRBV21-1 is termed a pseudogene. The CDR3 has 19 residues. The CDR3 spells CASSKAWLAGAPLSYEQYF. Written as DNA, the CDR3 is TGTGCCAGCAGCAAAGCTTGGCTAGCGGGAGCCCCCCTCTCCTACGAGCAGTACTTC.

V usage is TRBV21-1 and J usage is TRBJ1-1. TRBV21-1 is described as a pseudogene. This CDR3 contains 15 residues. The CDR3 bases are TGTGCCAGCAGCCCCTCGATATGTGAGGAGACTGAAGCTTTCTTT. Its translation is CASSPSICEETEAFF.

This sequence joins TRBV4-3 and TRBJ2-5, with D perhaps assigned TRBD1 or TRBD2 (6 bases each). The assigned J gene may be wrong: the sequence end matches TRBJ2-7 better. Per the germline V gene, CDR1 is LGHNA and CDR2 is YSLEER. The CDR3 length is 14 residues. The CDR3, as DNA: TGCGCCAGCAGCCAAGTGGGGGGCGATTACGAGCAGTACTTC. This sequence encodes CASSQVGGDYEQYF.

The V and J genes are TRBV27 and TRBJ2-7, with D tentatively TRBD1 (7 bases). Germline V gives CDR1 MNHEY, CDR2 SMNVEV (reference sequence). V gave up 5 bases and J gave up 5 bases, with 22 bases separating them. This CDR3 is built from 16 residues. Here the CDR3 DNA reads TGTGCCAGCAGTCCGTCAGGGGGGCCCCTTGTGAACGAGCAGTACTTC. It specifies CASSPSGGPLVNEQYF.

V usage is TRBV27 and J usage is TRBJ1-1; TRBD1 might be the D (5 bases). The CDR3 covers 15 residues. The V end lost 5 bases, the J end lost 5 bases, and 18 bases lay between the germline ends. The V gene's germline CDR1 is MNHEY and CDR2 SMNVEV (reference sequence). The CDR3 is CASSALRGGGTEAFF. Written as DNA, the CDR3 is TGTGCCAGCAGTGCCCTTCGGGGGGGTGGGACTGAAGCTTTCTTT.

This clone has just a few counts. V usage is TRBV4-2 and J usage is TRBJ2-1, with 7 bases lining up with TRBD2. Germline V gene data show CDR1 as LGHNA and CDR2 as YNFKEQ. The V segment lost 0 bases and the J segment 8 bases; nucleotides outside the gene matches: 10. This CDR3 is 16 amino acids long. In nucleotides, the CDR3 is TGTGCCAGCAGCCAAGATTGGGCGGGAGAGTCGCATGAGCAGTTCTTC. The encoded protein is CASSQDWAGESHEQFF.

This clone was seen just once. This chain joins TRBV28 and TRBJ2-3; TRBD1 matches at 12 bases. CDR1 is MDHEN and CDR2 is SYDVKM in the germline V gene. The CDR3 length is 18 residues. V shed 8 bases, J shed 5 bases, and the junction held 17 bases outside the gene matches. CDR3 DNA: TGTGCCAGCCGGCAGAGCCGGGACAGGGGGCCGGAAGGAGATACGCAGTATTTT. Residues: CASRQSRDRGPEGDTQYF. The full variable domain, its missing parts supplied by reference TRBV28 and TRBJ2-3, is DVKVTQSSRYLVKRTGEKVFLECVQDMDHENMFWYRQDPGLGLRLIYFSYDVKMKEKGDIPEGYSVSREKKERFSLILESASTNQTSMYLCASRQSRDRGPEGDTQYFGPGTRLTVL.

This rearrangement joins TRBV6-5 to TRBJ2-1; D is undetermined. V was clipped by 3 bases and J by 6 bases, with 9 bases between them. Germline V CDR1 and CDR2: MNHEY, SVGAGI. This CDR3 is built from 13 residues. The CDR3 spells CASSYFNGNEQFF. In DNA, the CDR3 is TGTGCCAGCAGTTATTTTAACGGCAATGAGCAGTTCTTC.

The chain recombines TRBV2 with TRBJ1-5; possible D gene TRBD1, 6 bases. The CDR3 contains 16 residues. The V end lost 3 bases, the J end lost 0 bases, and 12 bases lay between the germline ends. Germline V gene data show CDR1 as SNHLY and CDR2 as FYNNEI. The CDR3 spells CASSEGHLLSNQPQHF. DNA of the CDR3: TGTGCCAGCAGTGAGGGACACCTCCTTAGCAATCAGCCCCAGCATTTT.

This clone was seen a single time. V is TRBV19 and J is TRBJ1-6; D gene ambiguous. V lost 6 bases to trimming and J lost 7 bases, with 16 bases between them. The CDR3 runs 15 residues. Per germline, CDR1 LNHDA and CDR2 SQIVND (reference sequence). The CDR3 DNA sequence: TGTGCCAGTAGGGGCGCTCGCGCGCAAAATTCACCCCTCCACTTT. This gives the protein CASRGARAQNSPLHF.

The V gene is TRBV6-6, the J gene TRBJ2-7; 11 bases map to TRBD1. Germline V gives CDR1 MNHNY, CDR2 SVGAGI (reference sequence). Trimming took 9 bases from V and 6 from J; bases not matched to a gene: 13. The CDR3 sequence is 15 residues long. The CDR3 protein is CASGAGQGALGEQYF. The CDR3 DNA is TGTGCCAGTGGAGCTGGACAGGGGGCTTTGGGCGAGCAGTACTTC.

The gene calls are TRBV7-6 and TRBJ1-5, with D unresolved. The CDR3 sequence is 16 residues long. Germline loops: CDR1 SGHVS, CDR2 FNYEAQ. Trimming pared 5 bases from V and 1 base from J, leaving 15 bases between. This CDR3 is CASSPGGPESNQPQHF. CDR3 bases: TGTGCCAGCAGCCCGGGAGGCCCGGAGAGCAATCAGCCCCAGCATTTT.

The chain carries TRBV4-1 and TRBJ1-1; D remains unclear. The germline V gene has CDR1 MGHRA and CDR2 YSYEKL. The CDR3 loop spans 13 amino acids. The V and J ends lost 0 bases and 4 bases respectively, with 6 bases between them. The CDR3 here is CASSQDRFTEAFF. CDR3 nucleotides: TGCGCCAGCAGCCAAGACAGATTCACTGAAGCTTTCTTT.

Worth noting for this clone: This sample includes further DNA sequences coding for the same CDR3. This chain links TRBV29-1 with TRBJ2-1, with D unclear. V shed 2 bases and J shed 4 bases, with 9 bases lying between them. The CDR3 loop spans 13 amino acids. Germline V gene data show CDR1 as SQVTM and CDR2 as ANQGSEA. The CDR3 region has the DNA TGCAGCGTTGAACCCCGTACTTACAATGAGCAGTTCTTC. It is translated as CSVEPRTYNEQFF.

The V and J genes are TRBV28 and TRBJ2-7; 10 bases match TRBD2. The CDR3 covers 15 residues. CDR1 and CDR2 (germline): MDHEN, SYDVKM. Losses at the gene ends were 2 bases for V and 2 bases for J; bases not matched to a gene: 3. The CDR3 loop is CASSLTSGTTYEQYF. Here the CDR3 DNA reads TGTGCCAGCAGTTTAACTAGCGGGACGACCTACGAGCAGTACTTC.

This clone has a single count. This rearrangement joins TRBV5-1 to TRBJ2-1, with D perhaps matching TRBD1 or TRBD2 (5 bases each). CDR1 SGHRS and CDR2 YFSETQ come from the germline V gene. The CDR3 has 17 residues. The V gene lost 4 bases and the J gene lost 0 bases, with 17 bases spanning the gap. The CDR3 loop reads CASSPRGFPSSYNEQFF. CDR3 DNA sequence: TGCGCCAGCAGCCCACGGGGCTTTCCGAGCTCCTACAATGAGCAGTTCTTC.

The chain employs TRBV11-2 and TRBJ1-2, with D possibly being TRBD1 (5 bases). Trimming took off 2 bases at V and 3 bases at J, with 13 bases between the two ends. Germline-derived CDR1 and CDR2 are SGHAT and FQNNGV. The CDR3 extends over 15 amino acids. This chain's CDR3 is CASSLPGRRDYGYTF. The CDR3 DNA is TGTGCCAGCAGCTTACCAGGGCGCAGAGACTATGGCTACACCTTC.

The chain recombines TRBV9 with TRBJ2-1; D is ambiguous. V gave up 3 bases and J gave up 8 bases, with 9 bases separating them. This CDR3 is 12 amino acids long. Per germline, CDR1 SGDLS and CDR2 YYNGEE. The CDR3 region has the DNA TGTGCCAGCAGCGCGGACGAGGATGAGCAGTTCTTC. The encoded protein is CASSADEDEQFF.

This CDR3 is CASSQGLAGDEQFF. The CDR3 DNA reads TGTGCCAGCAGCCAGGGGCTAGCGGGAGATGAGCAGTTCTTC. This sequence joins TRBV9 and TRBJ2-1; TRBD2 agrees at 10 bases. Looked up from germline, CDR1 is SGDLS and CDR2 is YYNGEE. The V gene end was trimmed by 4 bases and the J gene end by 8 bases; junction bases not matched to a gene: 6. This CDR3 comprises 14 residues.

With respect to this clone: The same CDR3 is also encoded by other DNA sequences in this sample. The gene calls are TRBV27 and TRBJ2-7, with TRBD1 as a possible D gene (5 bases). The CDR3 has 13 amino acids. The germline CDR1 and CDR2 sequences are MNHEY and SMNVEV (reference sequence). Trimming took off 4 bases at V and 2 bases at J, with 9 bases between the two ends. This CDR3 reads CASSWGRAYEQYF. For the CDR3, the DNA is TGTGCCAGCAGTTGGGGCAGAGCCTACGAGCAGTACTTC.

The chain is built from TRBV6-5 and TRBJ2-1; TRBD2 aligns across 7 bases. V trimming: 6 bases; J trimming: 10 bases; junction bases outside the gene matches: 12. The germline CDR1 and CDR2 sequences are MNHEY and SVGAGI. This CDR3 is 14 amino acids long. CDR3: CASSPRLADEEQFF. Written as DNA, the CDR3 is TGTGCCAGCAGCCCCAGACTAGCAGATGAGGAGCAGTTCTTC.

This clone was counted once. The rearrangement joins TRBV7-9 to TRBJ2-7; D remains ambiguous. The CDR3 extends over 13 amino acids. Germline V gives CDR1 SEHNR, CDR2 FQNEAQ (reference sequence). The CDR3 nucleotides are TGTGCGGTCGGAGAAGTTAGCTCCTACGAGCAGTACTTC. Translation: CAVGEVSSYEQYF. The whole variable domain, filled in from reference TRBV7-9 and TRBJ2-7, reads DTGVSQNPRHKITKRGQNVTFRCDPISEHNRLYWYRQTLGQGPEFLTYFQNEAQLEKSRLLSDRFSAERPKGSFSTLEIQRTEQGDSAMYLCAVGEVSSYEQYFGPGTRLTVT.

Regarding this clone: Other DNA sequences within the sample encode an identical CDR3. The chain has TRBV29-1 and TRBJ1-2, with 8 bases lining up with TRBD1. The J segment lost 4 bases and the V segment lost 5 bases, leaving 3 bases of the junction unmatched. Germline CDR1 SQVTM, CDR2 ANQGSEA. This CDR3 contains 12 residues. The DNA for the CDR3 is TGCAGCGTTAAGACAGGGGCCTATGGCTACACCTTC. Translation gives CSVKTGAYGYTF.